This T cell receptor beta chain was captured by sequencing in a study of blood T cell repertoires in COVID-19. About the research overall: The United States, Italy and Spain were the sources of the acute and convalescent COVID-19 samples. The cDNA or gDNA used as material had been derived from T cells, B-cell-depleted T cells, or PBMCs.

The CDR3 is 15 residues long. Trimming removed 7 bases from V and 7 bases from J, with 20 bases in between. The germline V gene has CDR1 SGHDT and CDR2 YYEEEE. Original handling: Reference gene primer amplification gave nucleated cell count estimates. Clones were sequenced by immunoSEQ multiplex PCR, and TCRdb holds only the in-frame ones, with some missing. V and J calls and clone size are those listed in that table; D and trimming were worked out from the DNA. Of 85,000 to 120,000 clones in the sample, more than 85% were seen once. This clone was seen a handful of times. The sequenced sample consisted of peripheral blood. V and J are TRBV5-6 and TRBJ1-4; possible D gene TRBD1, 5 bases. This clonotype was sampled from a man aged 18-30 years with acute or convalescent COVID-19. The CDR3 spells CASSLSRGVGEKLFF. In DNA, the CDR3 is TGTGCCAGCTCTTTGTCGCGGGGGGTAGGTGAAAAACTGTTTTTT.